The present T cell receptor beta chain was sequenced within a study of blood T cells in healthy people across ages. As for this clonotype: Its antigen is still unknown.

V lost 3 bases to trimming and J lost 0 bases; unmatched junction nucleotides: 10. Germline CDR1 reads LGHNT; CDR2 reads FRNRAP. This CDR3 has 18 residues. Each donor gave approximately 9.7 milliliters of peripheral blood. Then a second PCR, running roughly 7 to 11 cycles, was carried out with a sample-barcoded 5' primer and a J-beta primer mix. In TCRdb, the 5' RACE reads were re-called with MiXCR into one record per CDR3 protein. The data contain around 1,500,000 distinct CDR3 sequences, 25% to 30% of them singletons. Study findings and constraints: Higher diversity, along with more naive CD4+ cells, distinguished long-lived donors from aged donors. A roughly linear age-dependent decrease characterized TCR beta diversity per million T cells.

This sequence originates from a woman younger than 45 in good health. The sample comprised blood. The chain couples TRBV12-5 to TRBJ2-1; TRBD2 matches at 8 bases. The CDR3 here is CASGFTGGVTGSYNEQFF. As DNA, the CDR3 is TGTGCTAGTGGTTTCACGGGAGGGGTAACTGGCTCCTACAATGAGCAGTTCTTC. The full variable domain, with the rest looked up from reference TRBV12-5 and TRBJ2-1, is DARVTQTPRHKVTEMGQEVTMRCQPILGHNTVFWYRQTMMQGLELLAYFRNRAPLDDSGMPKDRFSAEMPDATLATLKIQPSEPRDSAVYFCASGFTGGVTGSYNEQFFGPGTRLTVL.